The 28 T cell receptor beta chains below all came from one sample that was sequenced in a study of shared clonotypes between healthy human individuals. Here immunoSEQ multiplex PCR was the method, and the copy in TCRdb shows in-frame clones only, minus some. Here the sample spans around 340,000 clones, less than 85% being singletons. The specimen sequenced was memory CD4+ T cells sorted from blood. As to subset: CD45RA-negative fraction. The source is a man aged 30 to 45 in good health.

The chain employs TRBV7-8 and TRBJ2-7, with TRBD2 matching 11 bases. CDR3 length: 14 residues. The junction had 8 bases not matched to a gene; V was cut back by 6 bases and J by 7 bases. Germline V CDR1 and CDR2: SGHVS, FQNEAQ. The CDR3 protein is CASRLVAGGKEQYF. The CDR3, as DNA: TGTGCCAGCAGGTTGGTAGCGGGAGGGAAGGAGCAGTACTTC. Together with reference TRBV7-8 and TRBJ2-7, the CDR3 gives the full variable domain: GAGVSQSPRYKVAKRGQDVALRCDPISGHVSLFWYQQALGQGPEFLTYFQNEAQLDKSGLPSDRFFAERPEGSVSTLKIQRTQQEDSAVYLCASRLVAGGKEQYFGPGTRLTVT.

The chain has TRBV28 and TRBJ2-7, with TRBD1 matching over 9 bases. Germline V lookup: CDR1 MDHEN, CDR2 SYDVKM. V lost 8 bases to trimming and J lost 3 bases; unmatched junction nucleotides: 11. This CDR3 is built from 15 residues. This CDR3 is CASHRGGTGLYEQYF. For the CDR3, the DNA is TGTGCCAGCCATCGTGGCGGGACAGGGCTCTACGAGCAGTACTTC.

The rearrangement joins TRBV19 to TRBJ2-2; a possible D gene is TRBD1 (6 bases). Germline loops: CDR1 LNHDA, CDR2 SQIVND (reference sequence). V lost 3 bases to trimming and J lost 2 bases, with 16 bases between them. CDR3 size: 17 residues. This chain's CDR3 is CASSMPRLRGNTGELFF. The CDR3 DNA sequence: TGTGCCAGTAGTATGCCAAGACTCAGGGGTAACACCGGGGAGCTGTTTTTT.

About this clone: A far larger clone differs by one base, so this is likely a read error. The chain employs TRBV6-8 and TRBJ1-2, with D possibly matching TRBD1 (6 bases). This CDR3 comprises 12 residues. The V and J ends lost 5 bases and 5 bases respectively, with 9 bases between them. CDR1 is MNHGY and CDR2 is SAAAGT in the germline V gene. The CDR3 is CASSEQGYGYTF. The CDR3 bases are TGTGCCAGCAGTGAACAGGGTTATGGCTACACCTTC.

The chain is built from TRBV28 and TRBJ1-3, with 8 bases fitting TRBD1. CDR1 and CDR2 (germline): MDHEN, SYDVKM. With 5 bases clipped from V and 0 bases from J, the junction kept 6 bases outside the gene matches. The CDR3 sequence is 16 residues long. The CDR3 reads CASSPAGGNSGNTIYF. CDR3 DNA sequence: TGTGCCAGCAGTCCCGCAGGGGGCAACTCTGGAAACACCATATATTTT.

The J gene is TRBJ2-5, the V gene TRBV7-8; D is perhaps TRBD1 or TRBD2 (5 bases each). Germline CDR1 and CDR2: SGHVS and FQNEAQ. V lost 2 bases, J lost 5 bases, and 9 bases lay in between. CDR3 length: 13 amino acids. The chain's CDR3 is CASSLQGRETQYF. CDR3 DNA: TGTGCCAGCAGCTTACAGGGACGGGAGACCCAGTACTTC.

This chain joins TRBV7-9 and TRBJ2-3; no definite D call. V lost 5 bases to trimming and J lost 0 bases, with 6 bases between them. This CDR3 has 13 amino acids. Germline V gene lookup returns CDR1 SEHNR and CDR2 FQNEAQ (reference sequence). The DNA of the CDR3 is TGTGCCAGCAGCGTAACTAGCACAGATACGCAGTATTTT. It encodes CASSVTSTDTQYF.

This chain uses TRBV5-4 with TRBJ2-2; possibly TRBD1 for D (5 bases). Germline V lookup: CDR1 SGHNT, CDR2 YYREEE (reference sequence). V gave up 4 bases and J gave up 6 bases, with 13 bases separating them. The CDR3 loop spans 14 amino acids. The CDR3 sequence is CASSGQGGSGELFF. Here the CDR3 DNA reads TGTGCCAGCAGCGGCCAGGGTGGTTCCGGGGAGCTGTTTTTT.

CDR3: CASSLSVAGGTNTQYF. The CDR3 region has the DNA TGTGCCAGCAGTTTATCGGTAGCGGGAGGAACAAATACGCAGTATTTT. The V and J genes are TRBV27 and TRBJ2-3, with 10 bases that match TRBD2. Trimming removed 0 bases from V and 7 bases from J; junction bases left unmatched: 7. The CDR3 is 16 amino acids. CDR1 MNHEY and CDR2 SMNVEV come from the germline V gene (reference sequence).

The chain employs TRBV10-3 and TRBJ2-5, with TRBD2 identical over 12 bases. CDR1 is ENHRY and CDR2 is SYGVKD in the germline V gene. This CDR3 spans 16 amino acids. V gave up 4 bases and J gave up 4 bases; unmatched junction bases: 7. DNA for the CDR3: TGTGCCATCAGTGGGGCAGGACTAGCGGGACGAGAGACCCAGTACTTC. Its protein product is CAISGAGLAGRETQYF.

The chain joins TRBV5-8 to TRBJ2-1; TRBD2 agrees at 7 bases. Germline V gene data show CDR1 as SGHTS and CDR2 as YDEGEE. Trimming at V came to 1 base and at J to 12 bases, leaving 10 bases not matched to a gene. The CDR3 covers 14 residues. CDR3 DNA sequence: TGTGCCAGCAGCTTGTTGTCCGGGAGGCCAGGGCAGTTCTTC. Translating it yields CASSLLSGRPGQFF.

This clone was observed a few times. The rearrangement links TRBV5-6 to TRBJ1-5, with D maybe TRBD1 (6 bases). V was trimmed by 2 bases and J by 5 bases, leaving 17 bases between them. CDR1 and CDR2 from the germline V gene are SGHDT and YYEEEE. This CDR3 is built from 16 residues. The CDR3 coding sequence is TGTGCCAGCAGCTTACTAGCGTTAGGGGGATATCAGCCCCAGCATTTT. This encodes CASSLLALGGYQPQHF.

The rearrangement uses TRBV7-6 and TRBJ2-1; D is possibly TRBD2 (6 bases). The CDR3 extends over 16 amino acids. Between the trimmed V and J ends, which lost 1 base and 6 bases, there was a span of 16 bases. Germline V gene data show CDR1 as SGHVS and CDR2 as FNYEAQ. CDR3: CASSLVPGGGRNEQFF. Here the CDR3 DNA reads TGTGCCAGCAGCTTAGTCCCAGGCGGAGGGCGCAATGAGCAGTTCTTC.

The chain recombines TRBV19 with TRBJ1-4; D is undetermined. Per the germline V gene, CDR1 is LNHDA and CDR2 is SQIVND (reference sequence). This CDR3 contains 12 residues. V was pared by 5 bases and J by 4 bases, with 5 bases between. The CDR3 loop reads CASSVFNEKLFF. The CDR3 DNA follows: TGTGCCAGTAGTGTTTTTAATGAAAAACTGTTTTTT.

The chain combines TRBV2 with TRBJ1-4, with D perhaps matching TRBD1 (5 bases). The CDR3 spans 14 residues. V was clipped by 5 bases and J by 6 bases, with 13 bases between them. The germline gives CDR1 SNHLY, CDR2 FYNNEI. In DNA form, the CDR3 reads TGTGCCAGCAGTTCGGGTCGAGGGGATGAAAAACTGTTTTTT. Protein: CASSSGRGDEKLFF.

This chain joins TRBV19 and TRBJ1-1; 7 bases are shared with TRBD1. This CDR3 is 15 amino acids long. V lost 8 bases to trimming and J lost 0 bases; unmatched junction nucleotides: 9. CDR1 and CDR2 (germline): LNHDA, SQIVND (reference sequence). CDR3: CASVGSGQVNTEAFF. In DNA, the CDR3 is TGTGCCAGTGTAGGGAGCGGACAGGTGAACACTGAAGCTTTCTTT.

The chain combines TRBV6-5 with TRBJ1-2, with unresolved D. The germline V gene has CDR1 MNHEY and CDR2 SVGAGI. Trimming pared 4 bases from V and 8 bases from J, leaving 20 bases between. The CDR3 runs 15 residues. The CDR3 spells CASSWRSQVGGGYTF. The CDR3 DNA reads as TGTGCCAGCAGTTGGCGGTCCCAGGTAGGAGGCGGCTACACCTTC.

CDR3 in amino acids: CASSLGLAGRGDEQYF. The CDR3 coding sequence is TGTGCCAGCAGCTTAGGACTAGCTGGGAGGGGCGACGAGCAGTACTTC. V and J are TRBV13 and TRBJ2-7, with 7 bases matching TRBD2. Germline CDR1 and CDR2: PRHDT and FYEKMQ (reference sequence). V gave up 0 bases and J gave up 5 bases; unmatched junction bases: 10. The CDR3 sequence is 16 residues long.

This clone was found once. The chain is built from TRBV5-6 and TRBJ2-3, with D perhaps given as TRBD1 or TRBD2 (6 bases each). Between the trimmed V and J ends, which lost 4 bases and 6 bases, there was a span of 18 bases. Germline loops: CDR1 SGHDT, CDR2 YYEEEE. The CDR3 is made up of 15 amino acids. CDR3 nucleotides: TGTGCCAGCAGCCCTGGGGGGACATCTGTCGATACGCAGTATTTT. The encoded protein is CASSPGGTSVDTQYF.

With respect to this clone: Germline is not matched at one junction end, which may reflect a read error. This chain connects TRBV19 to TRBJ2-5; 10 bases line up with TRBD2. CDR3 size: 16 residues. The V gene's germline CDR1 is LNHDA and CDR2 SQIVND (reference sequence). The CDR3 nucleotides read TGTGCCAATAGTATGAGGCGGACTAGCGGACAAGAGACCCAGTACTTC. As protein: CANSMRRTSGQETQYF.

This chain joins TRBV7-9 and TRBJ2-1, with 8 positions matching TRBD1. Germline loops: CDR1 SEHNR, CDR2 FQNEAQ (reference sequence). The V segment lost 1 base and the J segment 1 base; nucleotides outside the gene matches: 3. This CDR3 has 16 residues. CDR3 nucleotides: TGTGCCAGCAGCTTAGGTTGGGACAGGTCCTACAATGAGCAGTTCTTC. It specifies CASSLGWDRSYNEQFF.

The CDR3 sequence is CASSPGQTSTDTQYF. In nucleotides, the CDR3 is TGTGCCAGCAGCCCGGGACAGACGAGCACAGATACGCAGTATTTT. J is TRBJ2-3 and V is TRBV7-9; 7 bases fit TRBD1. J was trimmed by 0 bases and V by 5 bases; bases with no gene match: 5. The CDR3 consists of 15 residues. Germline CDR1 SEHNR, CDR2 FQNEAQ (reference sequence).

This chain links TRBV19 with TRBJ2-3, with 8 bases matching TRBD1. CDR1 and CDR2 from the germline V gene are LNHDA and SQIVND (reference sequence). This CDR3 is 14 amino acids long. V trimming: 5 bases; J trimming: 6 bases; junction bases outside the gene matches: 7. CDR3 in DNA: TGTGCCAGTAGTTTGGGACAGGCAATGGATACGCAGTATTTT. It codes for CASSLGQAMDTQYF.

To note about this clone: The sample has other DNA sequences that encode this CDR3 too. V gene TRBV10-3 combines with J gene TRBJ2-5; D is ambiguous. This CDR3 contains 12 residues. V gave up 2 bases and J gave up 3 bases, with 4 bases separating them. Germline CDR1 ENHRY, CDR2 SYGVKD. The CDR3 spells CAISEVEETQYF. The CDR3 bases are TGTGCCATCAGTGAGGTTGAAGAGACCCAGTACTTC.

The genes are TRBV10-3 and TRBJ1-2; maybe TRBD1 (5 bases). Germline CDR1 reads ENHRY; CDR2 reads SYGVKD. V dropped 2 bases and J dropped 4 bases, with 8 bases sitting between them. The CDR3 is 13 amino acids. The CDR3 protein is CAISETGTYGYTF. The CDR3 DNA follows: TGTGCCATCAGTGAGACAGGAACCTATGGCTACACCTTC.

This rearrangement joins TRBV6-5 to TRBJ2-7; D is perhaps TRBD1 (5 bases). The length of the CDR3 is 15 residues. The germline CDR1 and CDR2 sequences are MNHEY and SVGAGI. V was cut by 1 base and J by 0 bases, with 10 bases left in between. The CDR3 DNA sequence: TGTGCCAGCAGTTACTTTCAGGGCTCCTCCTACGAGCAGTACTTC. Protein product: CASSYFQGSSYEQYF.

The chain carries TRBV2 and TRBJ1-2, with D maybe TRBD1 (6 bases). This CDR3 has 16 residues. Germline CDR1 SNHLY, CDR2 FYNNEI. V lost 2 bases to trimming and J lost 4 bases, with 17 bases between them. The CDR3 region is CASSEWGGGAGYGYTF. The CDR3 DNA sequence: TGTGCCAGCAGTGAATGGGGCGGGGGCGCCGGCTATGGCTACACCTTC.

The V call is TRBV12-5, the J call TRBJ1-5, with D possibly being TRBD1 (5 bases). The germline V gene has CDR1 LGHNT and CDR2 FRNRAP. CDR3 length equals 17 residues. Trimming shortened V by 2 bases and J by 2 bases, and 16 bases separated the two germline ends. CDR3 bases: TGTGCTAGTGGTTTGCGTCTCAGGGAAGGGGGCAATCAGCCCCAGCATTTT. Residues: CASGLRLREGGNQPQHF.